The next 20 T cell receptor beta chains were all read from a single sample in a study of blood T cell repertoires in COVID-19. Produced via immunoSEQ multiplex PCR; TCRdb's table is partial and in-frame only. The repertoire includes some 150,000 clones, 88% of them detected once, and 8% to 11% sits in the top ten. The sequencing sample was made of peripheral blood. The receptor set was obtained from a man aged 45-65 years with active or convalescent COVID-19.

The chain uses TRBV28 and TRBJ1-5, with TRBD1 matching over 11 bases. The CDR3 runs 15 residues. Looked up from germline, CDR1 is MDHEN and CDR2 is SYDVKM. In DNA form, the CDR3 reads TGTGCTCACCGGGACAGGGGGATTGGCAATCAGCCCCAGCATTTT. It translates to CAHRDRGIGNQPQHF.

The rearrangement links TRBV15 to TRBJ1-5; maybe TRBD1 (5 bases). V gave up 1 base and J gave up 1 base, with 20 bases separating them. This CDR3 is 19 amino acids long. The germline V gene has CDR1 LNHNV and CDR2 YYDKDF (reference sequence). The CDR3 here is CATSRAQGFYYRSNQPQHF. DNA of the CDR3: TGTGCCACCAGCAGAGCGCAGGGCTTTTATTACAGGAGCAATCAGCCCCAGCATTTT.

This chain links TRBV27 with TRBJ2-7; D is undetermined. Germline CDR1 MNHEY, CDR2 SMNVEV (reference sequence). Trimming shortened V by 2 bases and J by 0 bases, and 8 bases separated the two germline ends. This CDR3 is built from 14 residues. The CDR3 sequence: CASSLGLFSYEQYF. The CDR3 bases are TGTGCCAGCAGTTTAGGGCTATTCTCCTACGAGCAGTACTTC.

This sequence joins TRBV5-4 and TRBJ2-5; 8 bases match TRBD2. Germline V gene lookup returns CDR1 SGHNT and CDR2 YYREEE (reference sequence). The CDR3 is 15 residues long. V shed 3 bases and J 6 bases; nucleotides not matched to a gene: 10. CDR3 loop: CASSSYGGGWKTQYF. As DNA, the CDR3 is TGTGCCAGCAGCTCCTACGGGGGGGGCTGGAAGACCCAGTACTTC.

The V call is TRBV5-1, the J call TRBJ2-4, with 11 bases fitting TRBD1. V trimming: 4 bases; J trimming: 0 bases; junction bases outside the gene matches: 6. The CDR3 totals 17 residues. From germline, CDR1 is SGHRS and CDR2 YFSETQ. For the CDR3, the DNA is TGCGCCAGCAGCGTAGGACAGGGGGCTGGAGCCAAAAACATTCAGTACTTC. Amino acid sequence: CASSVGQGAGAKNIQYF. Drawing the rest from reference TRBV5-1 and TRBJ2-4, the complete variable domain is KAGVTQTPRYLIKTRGQQVTLSCSPISGHRSVSWYQQTPGQGLQFLFEYFSETQRNKGNFPGRFSGRQFSNSRSEMNVSTLELGDSALYLCASSVGQGAGAKNIQYFGAGTRLSVL.

This clone has more than one count but fewer than ten. The chain couples TRBV4-1 to TRBJ1-6; 8 bases are a match to TRBD1. This CDR3 contains 15 residues. The V and J ends lost 1 base and 6 bases, in that order; junction bases with no gene match: 2. The V gene's germline CDR1 is MGHRA and CDR2 YSYEKL. The CDR3 region is CASSQGQGLNSPLHF. Written as DNA, the CDR3 is TGCGCCAGCAGCCAAGGACAGGGGCTTAATTCACCCCTCCACTTT.

This clone was seen a handful of times. J is TRBJ2-2 and V is TRBV6-1, with a weak D call TRBD2 (5 bases). This CDR3 region has 13 residues. The V gene lost 2 bases and the J gene lost 6 bases, with 7 bases spanning the gap. Germline assignment: CDR1 MNHNS and CDR2 SASEGT. The CDR3 DNA reads as TGTGCCAGCAGTGAACTAGCTGCCGGGGAGCTGTTTTTT. It yields the protein CASSELAAGELFF.

This chain links TRBV6-5 with TRBJ2-7; 10 positions match TRBD2. CDR3 size: 15 residues. Unmatched junction bases numbered 4, after V lost 2 bases and J lost 3 bases. CDR1 and CDR2 (germline): MNHEY, SVGAGI. The chain's CDR3 is CASSYGSSGSYEQYF. The CDR3, as DNA: TGTGCCAGCAGTTACGGATCTAGCGGGAGCTACGAGCAGTACTTC.

A single count supports this clone. The rearrangement joins TRBV6-5 to TRBJ2-1, with a possible D match to TRBD1 (6 bases). The V gene's germline CDR1 is MNHEY and CDR2 SVGAGI. The CDR3 is made up of 15 amino acids. V lost 5 bases, J lost 0 bases, and 11 bases lay in between. CDR3 protein: CASSTTGSSYNEQFF. In nucleotides, the CDR3 is TGTGCCAGCAGTACCACAGGGAGCTCCTACAATGAGCAGTTCTTC.

V gene TRBV18 combines with J gene TRBJ1-3; D not certain. The length of the CDR3 is 15 residues. The V end lost 0 bases, the J end lost 0 bases, and 6 bases lay between the germline ends. Germline CDR1 reads KGHSH; CDR2 reads LQKENI. In DNA form, the CDR3 reads TGTGCCAGCTCACCACCCGGTAACTCTGGAAACACCATATATTTT. Translating it yields CASSPPGNSGNTIYF. Variable domain in full (rest from reference TRBV18 and TRBJ1-3): NAGVMQNPRHLVRRRGQEARLRCSPMKGHSHVYWYRQLPEEGLKFMVYLQKENIIDESGMPKERFSAEFPKEGPSILRIQQVVRGDSAAYFCASSPPGNSGNTIYFGEGSWLTVV.

This clone was seen only a few times. The chain couples TRBV7-9 to TRBJ2-7; D is perhaps TRBD2 (7 bases). The CDR3 contains 12 residues. V dropped 0 bases and J dropped 12 bases, with 12 bases sitting between them. The germline V gene has CDR1 SEHNR and CDR2 FQNEAQ (reference sequence). The CDR3 coding sequence is TGTGCCAGCAGCTTAGCGGGGGGGCGTCCGTACTTC. Translating gives CASSLAGGRPYF.

In this sample, this clone turned up once. The chain has TRBV9 and TRBJ2-3; TRBD1 might be the D (6 bases). The CDR3 has 16 residues. V was trimmed by 0 bases and J by 1 base, leaving 12 bases between them. Germline CDR1 SGDLS, CDR2 YYNGEE. The CDR3 reads CASSVGPGVGTDTQYF. CDR3 DNA: TGTGCCAGCAGCGTAGGTCCAGGGGTTGGCACAGATACGCAGTATTTT.

The gene calls are TRBV5-1 and TRBJ1-6, with 8 bases that match TRBD1. Germline-derived CDR1 and CDR2 are SGHRS and YFSETQ. Germline trimming cut 5 bases from V and 5 bases from J; bases unmatched to any gene: 3. The CDR3 spans 14 residues. The CDR3 sequence is CASRWTGNNSPLHF. The CDR3 DNA is TGCGCCAGCAGGTGGACAGGGAATAATTCACCCCTCCACTTT.

The V gene is TRBV6-6, the J gene TRBJ1-4, with TRBD1 matching over 8 bases. The J segment lost 4 bases and the V segment lost 6 bases, leaving 7 bases of the junction unmatched. The CDR3 has 15 residues. Per germline, CDR1 MNHNY and CDR2 SVGAGI (reference sequence). This chain's CDR3 is CASRSLGQGNEKLFF. The CDR3 DNA is TGTGCCAGCAGATCACTCGGACAGGGTAATGAAAAACTGTTTTTT.

The chain couples TRBV4-3 to TRBJ2-2; 7 bases fit TRBD2. J was trimmed by 5 bases and V by 1 base; bases with no gene match: 4. CDR3 length: 15 residues. Germline loops: CDR1 LGHNA, CDR2 YSLEER. In nucleotides, the CDR3 is TGCGCCAGCAGCCAAGCCGGGGGGTCGACCGGGGAGCTGTTTTTT. Protein product: CASSQAGGSTGELFF.

The genes are TRBV7-9 and TRBJ2-3; perhaps TRBD1 as D (6 bases). The CDR3 has 15 amino acids. Looked up from germline, CDR1 is SEHNR and CDR2 is FQNEAQ (reference sequence). Trimming pared 5 bases from V and 0 bases from J, leaving 12 bases between. CDR3 DNA: TGTGCCAGCAGCCAGGGGTACACTAGCACAGATACGCAGTATTTT. Its translation: CASSQGYTSTDTQYF.

The chain employs TRBV3-1 (or the pseudogene TRBV3-2) and TRBJ1-1; D perhaps matches TRBD1 (5 bases). The CDR3 length is 14 residues. From germline, CDR1 is LGHDT and CDR2 YNNKEL (reference sequence). Trimming stripped 2 bases from V and 1 base from J, with 8 bases between. The CDR3: CASSQSDRNTEAFF. Written as DNA, the CDR3 is TGTGCCAGCAGCCAAAGCGACAGGAACACTGAAGCTTTCTTT.

This chain connects TRBV6-6 to TRBJ1-4; possibly TRBD1 for D (6 bases). Trimming shortened V by 2 bases and J by 13 bases, and 17 bases separated the two germline ends. This CDR3 has 14 amino acids. Germline V CDR1 and CDR2: MNHNY, SVGAGI (reference sequence). In nucleotides, the CDR3 is TGTGCCAGCAGTTACGCAGGGGCAGGGGCGGTACTGTTTTTT. Translated: CASSYAGAGAVLFF.

In its sample, this clone was seen a few times. The chain joins TRBV12-3 or TRBV12-4 to TRBJ1-3; 7 nucleotides agree with TRBD1. Trimming cost V 5 bases and J 6 bases; bases outside gene matches: 4. There are 13 residues in the CDR3. In DNA form, the CDR3 reads TGTGCCAGCAGTATAACAGGGGAAAACACCATATATTTT. Protein: CASSITGENTIYF.

The chain combines TRBV6-5 with TRBJ2-1; TRBD1 matches at 8 bases. The CDR3 covers 14 residues. Trimming at V came to 6 bases and at J to 10 bases, leaving 11 bases not matched to a gene. CDR1 and CDR2 from the germline V gene are MNHEY and SVGAGI. The CDR3 is CASSAPGQVREQFF. CDR3 coding DNA: TGTGCCAGCAGCGCCCCGGGACAGGTCAGGGAGCAGTTCTTC.